This T cell receptor (beta chain) was found in a study of blood T cell repertoires in COVID-19. Clones were sequenced by immunoSEQ multiplex PCR, and TCRdb holds only the in-frame ones, with some missing. The table shows some 450,000 clones, with around 88% occurring only once. CDR1 and CDR2 from the germline V gene are ENHRY and SYGVKD. The length of the CDR3 is 15 residues. Trimming took 2 bases from V and 2 from J; bases not matched to a gene: 2. This clone was recorded many times. The clonotype originates from a woman aged 45-60 years with COVID-19, enrolled during active disease. V and J are TRBV10-3 and TRBJ2-1; 8 nucleotides match TRBD2. Sequencing was performed on peripheral blood. The chain's CDR3 is CAISEGSGAYNEQFF. As DNA, the CDR3 is TGTGCCATCAGTGAGGGTAGCGGGGCCTACAATGAGCAGTTCTTC.